This T cell receptor beta chain came from a study of cytomegalovirus exposure and HLA in healthy donors. Whole-study context: Previous work identified roughly 120 million unique TCR beta sequences from 150 million to 200 million T cells. Study-level points and caveats: A few CMV-associated chains were confirmed in vitro to be specific for CMV antigens. Later on, a genetic analysis was performed. It linked a missense variant in DCLRE1C with V- and J-gene trimming of TCR beta. Some V segments, including TRBV6-2 and TRBV6-3, were excluded as indistinguishable.

Remarks on this clone: The antigen remains undetermined.

With 4 bases clipped from V and 6 bases from J, the junction kept 3 bases outside the gene matches. Germline CDR1 and CDR2: SNHLY and FYNNEI. This CDR3 contains 14 residues. The PCR used 60 Vbeta and 13 Jbeta primers. Sequencing was performed with immunoSEQ multiplex PCR; in TCRdb, only in-frame clones are kept and a portion is missing. The data contain roughly 150,000 clones, roughly 85% of them singletons. The V call is TRBV2, the J call TRBJ2-1, with TRBD2 identical over 10 bases. This sequence was found in a male donor in good health and CMV-seronegative. Sequences were obtained from PBMCs. As DNA, the CDR3 is TGTGCCAGCAGTGCTAGCGGGAGCGGCAATGAGCAGTTCTTC. As protein: CASSASGSGNEQFF.